The TCR beta chain under discussion was sequenced for a study of shared clonotypes between healthy human individuals. The overall study: The cohort had two women and three men, ages 18 to 49.

The CDR3 loop spans 19 amino acids. From germline, CDR1 is SGHNT and CDR2 YYREEE (reference sequence). With 1 base clipped from V and 0 bases from J, the junction kept 12 bases outside the gene matches. Genomic DNA of every subset was divided equally among multiple immunoSEQ plates. Authors' processing steps: Quality scores were absent from the junction-only immunoSEQ sequences, so filtering differed. Data came from immunoSEQ multiplex PCR; TCRdb stores just in-frame clones and leaves some out. V and J calls and clone size are as listed in that table; D and trimming were resolved from the DNA. The repertoire has hundreds of thousands of clones, more than 70% of them found once; the top ten carry around 2%.

The sequence was collected from a woman under 40 in good health. The specimen sequenced was memory CD4+ T cells sorted from blood. Sample subset: CD45RA-negative fraction. This chain joins TRBV5-4 and TRBJ2-4, with 8 nucleotides matching TRBD2. As DNA, the CDR3 is TGTGCCAGCAGCTTGACGCGGGAGGCCACATTACTAGCCAAAAACATTCAGTACTTC. Protein: CASSLTREATLLAKNIQYF.